This TCR beta chain was identified in a study of OX40 agonist ivuxolimab in advanced cancers. Study-level information: Patients assigned to dose escalation were diagnosed with hepatocellular carcinoma, melanoma, renal cell or head and neck cancer.

Samples of blood were obtained at baseline, on cycle 4 day 1, and on cycle 7 day 1. V lost 3 bases, J lost 6 bases, and 12 bases lay in between. CDR3 length: 13 amino acids. Germline CDR1 and CDR2: MNHEY and SMNVEV (reference sequence). Using immunoSEQ multiplex PCR, the repertoire was profiled, and TCRdb retains in-frame clones only, with some absent. Here the sample spans tens of thousands of clones, about nine tenths being singletons. The chain carries TRBV27 and TRBJ2-7, with D uncertain. The sequence derives from an adult with an advanced solid tumor such as melanoma, head and neck, liver or kidney cancer. The input for sequencing was CD4+ or CD8+ T cells sorted from blood, taken in a trial of the OX40 agonist ivuxolimab. In DNA, the CDR3 is TGTGCCAGCAGTTTTCGCCGGATGGGCGAGCAGTACTTC. Its translation is CASSFRRMGEQYF.